This T cell receptor (beta chain) was documented in a study of blood T cell repertoires in COVID-19. Study details: The samples span acute and convalescent COVID-19 from the United States, Italy and Spain. The cDNA or gDNA used as material had been derived from T cells, B-cell-depleted T cells, or PBMCs.

The V and J ends lost 3 bases and 5 bases, in that order; junction bases with no gene match: 4. This CDR3 has 15 residues. Germline CDR1 reads SGHDN; CDR2 reads FVKESK. The authors' processing: By means of reference gene primer amplification, nucleated cell counts were estimated. Clones were sequenced by immunoSEQ multiplex PCR, and TCRdb holds only the in-frame ones, with some missing. V and J calls and clone size are as listed in that table; D and trimming were resolved from the DNA. The sample gives about 98,000 clones, less than 85% of which show up once; under 13% is in the top ten. This chain connects TRBV14 to TRBJ1-4; 9 bases line up with TRBD1. The sample taken for sequencing was peripheral blood. This clonotype was obtained from a man in his 70s with active or convalescent COVID-19. CDR3 bases: TGTGCCAGCAGCCATCGGGACAGGGCGAATGAAAAACTGTTTTTT. It codes for CASSHRDRANEKLFF.